These 27 T cell receptor beta chains share one sample of origin, sequenced in a study of control samples from healthy donors and cancer patients. Some clones are missing from TCRdb's copy, which holds only in-frame ones; the method was immunoSEQ multiplex PCR. The table lists around 70,000 clones, 94% of them singletons. Sequencing input: blood. These receptors were obtained from a woman younger than 45 in good health.

The rearrangement uses TRBV9 and TRBJ2-5; the D gene is possibly TRBD1 (6 bases). Germline lookup yields CDR1 SGDLS and CDR2 YYNGEE. The V gene lost 0 bases and the J gene lost 5 bases, with 14 bases spanning the gap. The CDR3 covers 15 residues. In DNA, the CDR3 is TGTGCCAGCAGCGTAGGGACAGCCGGGCCGGAGACCCAGTACTTC. Its translation: CASSVGTAGPETQYF.

This clone was found once. This CDR3 reads CASSLNSYNSPLHF. In DNA, the CDR3 is TGTGCCAGCAGTTTGAACTCCTATAATTCACCCCTCCACTTT. The V and J genes are TRBV27 and TRBJ1-6; D gene ambiguous. The CDR3 runs 14 residues. Per the germline V gene, CDR1 is MNHEY and CDR2 is SMNVEV (reference sequence). The V end lost 3 bases, the J end lost 0 bases, and 3 bases lay between the germline ends.

This clone appeared a few times. J is TRBJ1-6 and V is TRBV2, with a possible D match to TRBD1 (5 bases). There are 15 residues in the CDR3. Germline CDR1 reads SNHLY; CDR2 reads FYNNEI. V lost 5 bases to trimming and J lost 7 bases, with 15 bases between them. In nucleotides, the CDR3 is TGTGCCAGCAGTATTGGGGGTTGGTGGAATTCACCCCTCCACTTT. Its protein product is CASSIGGWWNSPLHF.

The CDR3 DNA reads TGCGCCAGCCAGGGGCAGGTGTTTACCGGGGAGCTGTTTTTT. Translating it yields CASQGQVFTGELFF. The V call is TRBV10-2, the J call TRBJ2-2, with a tentative D call TRBD1 (6 bases). Germline values: CDR1 WSHSY, CDR2 SAAADI. This CDR3 is 14 amino acids long. The V and J ends lost 8 bases and 5 bases respectively, with 15 bases between them.

The chain joins TRBV29-1 to TRBJ1-3; D might be TRBD1 (6 bases). Trimming cost V 1 base and J 15 bases, with 16 bases left between them. CDR3 length equals 12 residues. Germline V gene lookup returns CDR1 SQVTM and CDR2 ANQGSEA. The DNA of the CDR3 is TGCAGCGTTGAAGCCCCCGGGGGGGGCCGATATTTT. Translated: CSVEAPGGGRYF. Looking up the rest from reference TRBV29-1 and TRBJ1-3 gives the full variable domain: SAVISQKPSRDICQRGTSLTIQCQVDSQVTMMFWYRQQPGQSLTLIATANQGSEATYESGFVIDKFPISRPNLTFSTLTVSNMSPEDSSIYLCSVEAPGGGRYFGEGSWLTVV.

The gene calls are TRBV19 and TRBJ2-7; the D call may be TRBD1 or TRBD2 (6 bases each). Per the germline V gene, CDR1 is LNHDA and CDR2 is SQIVND (reference sequence). Trimming cost V 8 bases and J 0 bases, with 11 bases left between them. The CDR3 is made up of 13 amino acids. CDR3 DNA sequence: TGTGCCAGTCGTCGGGGGCCCTCCTACGAGCAGTACTTC. This translates into CASRRGPSYEQYF.

This chain links TRBV6-6 with TRBJ1-5, with D maybe TRBD1 (5 bases). In germline, CDR1 is MNHNY, CDR2 SVGAGI (reference sequence). V was cut by 2 bases and J by 5 bases, with 7 bases left in between. The CDR3 runs to 13 residues. The CDR3 here is CASSYRGDQPQHF. CDR3 coding DNA: TGTGCCAGCAGTTACAGGGGTGATCAGCCCCAGCATTTT.

The J gene is TRBJ1-2, the V gene TRBV24-1, with a tentative D call TRBD1 (6 bases). The ends were cut back, 6 bases at V and 8 bases at J, with 15 bases in the middle. In germline, CDR1 is KGHDR, CDR2 SFDVKD. This CDR3 comprises 13 residues. CDR3 loop: CATSPGGRYGYTF. CDR3 DNA sequence: TGTGCCACCAGTCCCGGGGGGCGCTACGGCTACACCTTC.

This clone has only one observation. The chain uses TRBV5-6 and TRBJ1-5, with TRBD1 matching over 8 bases. The CDR3 loop spans 16 amino acids. Germline V gene sequence: CDR1 SGHDT, CDR2 YYEEEE. Trimming at V came to 2 bases and at J to 7 bases, leaving 11 bases not matched to a gene. CDR3 in DNA: TGTGCCAGCAGCTTAAGATCTCAGGGGGCTTTCCAGCCCCAGCATTTT. This codes for CASSLRSQGAFQPQHF. The full variable domain, its missing parts supplied by reference TRBV5-6 and TRBJ1-5, is DAGVTQSPTHLIKTRGQQVTLRCSPKSGHDTVSWYQQALGQGPQFIFQYYEEEERQRGNFPDRFSGHQFPNYSSELNVNALLLGDSALYLCASSLRSQGAFQPQHFGDGTRLSIL.

The chain combines TRBV19 with TRBJ1-2; D is unresolved. This CDR3 has 13 amino acids. CDR1 and CDR2 from the germline V gene are LNHDA and SQIVND (reference sequence). V was pared by 5 bases and J by 2 bases, with 9 bases between. The CDR3 loop reads CASSPRLNYGYTF. The DNA of the CDR3 is TGTGCCAGTAGTCCCCGACTAAACTATGGCTACACCTTC.

The genes are TRBV20-1 and TRBJ1-5, with D possibly TRBD1 on 6 matching bases. The length of the CDR3 is 13 residues. Per the germline V gene, CDR1 is DFQATT and CDR2 is SNEGSKA (reference sequence). Trimming pared 3 bases from V and 9 bases from J, leaving 15 bases between. CDR3 sequence reads: CSASGGQGMPQHF. In DNA form, the CDR3 reads TGCAGTGCTAGTGGGGGCCAGGGTATGCCCCAGCATTTT.

V gene TRBV6-4 combines with J gene TRBJ1-1; D remains unclear. Germline CDR1 MRHNA, CDR2 SNTAGT. The CDR3 extends over 13 amino acids. Between the trimmed V and J ends, which lost 3 bases and 5 bases, there was a span of 10 bases. The CDR3 is CASSETDLTEAFF. CDR3 nucleotides: TGTGCCAGCAGTGAGACGGATTTGACTGAAGCTTTCTTT.

This rearrangement joins TRBV2 to TRBJ2-2; 13 positions agree with TRBD2. V dropped 7 bases and J dropped 6; count of bases not matched to a gene: 5. The CDR3 has 15 amino acids. Germline CDR1 SNHLY, CDR2 FYNNEI. The CDR3 sequence is CASKLAGGAPGELFF. DNA of the CDR3: TGTGCCAGCAAACTAGCGGGGGGGGCACCCGGGGAGCTGTTTTTT.

The rearrangement joins TRBV12-3 or TRBV12-4 to TRBJ1-1, with D unresolved. The length of the CDR3 is 12 residues. V lost 5 bases, J lost 1 base, and 5 bases lay in between. CDR3 in amino acids: CASSPGNTEAFF. CDR3 DNA: TGTGCCAGCAGTCCTGGGAACACTGAAGCTTTCTTT.

Here the CDR3 reads CASSPTGGDLSYNEQFF. The CDR3 region has the DNA TGTGCCAGCAGCCCCACGGGGGGGGACCTCTCCTACAATGAGCAGTTCTTC. The chain couples TRBV7-2 to TRBJ2-1; 8 bases match TRBD2. J was trimmed by 0 bases and V by 5 bases; bases with no gene match: 9. The CDR3 contains 17 residues. CDR1 is SGHTA, CDR2 FQGNSA, per germline.

Notes on this clone: Germline and junction disagree at one end, which may indicate a read error. This sequence joins TRBV20-1 and TRBJ1-2; D gene uncertain. The CDR3 is 11 amino acids. CDR1 DFQATT and CDR2 SNEGSKA come from the germline V gene (reference sequence). The CDR3 nucleotides read TGCAGTGCGAGAGCAGATCATGGCTACACCTTC. The encoded protein is CSARADHGYTF.

The V and J genes are TRBV29-1 and TRBJ1-1; D uncertain. CDR3 length equals 13 residues. Looked up from germline, CDR1 is SQVTM and CDR2 is ANQGSEA. V dropped 2 bases and J dropped 4 bases, with 11 bases sitting between them. CDR3 protein: CSVERQEATEAFF. CDR3 sequence (DNA): TGCAGCGTTGAACGGCAGGAGGCCACTGAAGCTTTCTTT.

This rearrangement joins TRBV5-1 to TRBJ2-1; TRBD1 agrees at 8 bases. This CDR3 contains 18 residues. Germline values: CDR1 SGHRS, CDR2 YFSETQ. The ends lost 5 bases at V and 7 bases at J; junction bases unmatched: 20. CDR3: CASRAPTQGRGLQNEQFF. The CDR3 DNA reads TGCGCCAGCAGGGCACCCACGCAAGGCAGGGGGCTTCAGAATGAGCAGTTCTTC.

The sample holds one count of this clone. The chain recombines TRBV11-2 with TRBJ2-1, with D possibly called TRBD1 or TRBD2 (6 bases each). Germline CDR1 SGHAT, CDR2 FQNNGV. The CDR3 extends over 15 amino acids. V lost 1 base to trimming and J lost 9 bases, with 16 bases between them. The CDR3 is CASSLGPGAGIEQFF. The CDR3 DNA follows: TGTGCCAGCAGCTTAGGTCCGGGGGCGGGAATTGAGCAGTTCTTC.

This clone occurred a few times. The genes are TRBV3-1 (or the pseudogene TRBV3-2) and TRBJ2-1; no clear D gene. CDR1 is LGHDT and CDR2 is YNNKEL in the germline V gene (reference sequence). Trimming stripped 1 base from V and 8 bases from J, with 24 bases between. This CDR3 has 18 residues. The CDR3 bases are TGTGCCAGCAGCCAAGTCTTGGTAAGACGCGGCGCTTACGATGAGCAGTTCTTC. It codes for CASSQVLVRRGAYDEQFF.

The CDR3 reads CASTKGTDTQYF. As DNA, the CDR3 is TGTGCCAGCACCAAAGGAACAGATACGCAGTATTTT. This chain joins TRBV13 and TRBJ2-3, with D uncertain. The V end was cut by 7 bases, the J end by 3 bases, with 8 bases between. The CDR3 extends over 12 amino acids. Looked up from germline, CDR1 is PRHDT and CDR2 is FYEKMQ (reference sequence).

The chain employs TRBV6-5 and TRBJ1-1; D may be TRBD1 (6 bases). The CDR3 covers 13 residues. V was clipped by 8 bases and J by 4 bases, with 14 bases between them. Germline assignment: CDR1 MNHEY and CDR2 SVGAGI. CDR3 bases: TGTGCCAGCCTCTCCCCAGGGGTCACTGAAGCTTTCTTT. Translated, it gives CASLSPGVTEAFF.

The chain carries TRBV12-3 or TRBV12-4 and TRBJ2-2; D is undetermined. The CDR3 is made up of 11 amino acids. V lost 3 bases and J lost 8, with 4 bases in between. CDR3 nucleotides: TGTGCCAGCAGTTTCCCGGGGGAGCTGTTTTTT. Amino acid sequence: CASSFPGELFF.

This clone is a singleton in its sample. The chain combines TRBV19 with TRBJ1-1; the D gene is possibly TRBD1 (5 bases). The germline V gene encodes CDR1 LNHDA and CDR2 SQIVND (reference sequence). The germline V and J ends were trimmed by 3 bases and 5 bases, with 13 bases remaining between them. This CDR3 is 14 amino acids long. The DNA for the CDR3 is TGTGCCAGTAGTATCCAGGCAGGGTGGACTGAAGCTTTCTTT. Protein sequence: CASSIQAGWTEAFF.

This chain connects TRBV5-1 to TRBJ2-4, with D perhaps TRBD1 (6 bases). The CDR3 is made up of 18 amino acids. Germline V gene data show CDR1 as SGHRS and CDR2 as YFSETQ. V lost 1 base and J lost 4, with 21 bases in between. In DNA, the CDR3 is TGCGCCAGCAGCTTGAATGGGGGCGCTGACGGTAGTAAAAACATTCAGTACTTC. It is translated as CASSLNGGADGSKNIQYF.

The chain recombines TRBV6-2 or TRBV6-3 with TRBJ1-5, with a tentative D call TRBD1 (5 bases). This CDR3 is 14 amino acids long. Trimming removed 5 bases at V and 4 bases at J, with 12 bases between. CDR1 is MNHEY, CDR2 SVGEGT, per germline. This chain's CDR3 is CASSQASGNQPQHF. CDR3 nucleotides: TGTGCCAGCAGTCAAGCCTCAGGGAATCAGCCCCAGCATTTT.

The genes are TRBV14 and TRBJ2-3; a weak D match, TRBD2 (6 bases). This CDR3 has 15 amino acids. The V gene lost 4 bases and the J gene lost 1 base, with 12 bases spanning the gap. Germline CDR1 reads SGHDN; CDR2 reads FVKESK. The CDR3 DNA sequence: TGTGCCAGCAGCCGAGGATCGGGGGGCACAGATACGCAGTATTTT. This codes for CASSRGSGGTDTQYF.